This section outlines one T cell receptor beta chain sequence together with its context. TCRdb's copy holds only in-frame clones and misses some; the assay was immunoSEQ multiplex PCR. The sample records around 130,000 clones, about 80% being singletons. The data belong to a study of blood T cell repertoires in COVID-19. Study at large: Researchers got acute and convalescent COVID-19 samples from the United States, Italy and Spain.

The clonotype comes from a man aged 50-60 years with acute or convalescent COVID-19. Sequenced input: peripheral blood.

This chain's CDR3 is CASSPLDRDYNEQFF. In DNA, the CDR3 is TGTGCCAGCAGCCCCCTGGACAGGGATTACAATGAGCAGTTCTTC. This sequence joins TRBV27 and TRBJ2-1, with 8 nucleotides matching TRBD1. CDR3 length: 15 residues. V lost 6 bases to trimming and J lost 4 bases; unmatched junction nucleotides: 8. Germline CDR1 and CDR2: MNHEY and SMNVEV (reference sequence).